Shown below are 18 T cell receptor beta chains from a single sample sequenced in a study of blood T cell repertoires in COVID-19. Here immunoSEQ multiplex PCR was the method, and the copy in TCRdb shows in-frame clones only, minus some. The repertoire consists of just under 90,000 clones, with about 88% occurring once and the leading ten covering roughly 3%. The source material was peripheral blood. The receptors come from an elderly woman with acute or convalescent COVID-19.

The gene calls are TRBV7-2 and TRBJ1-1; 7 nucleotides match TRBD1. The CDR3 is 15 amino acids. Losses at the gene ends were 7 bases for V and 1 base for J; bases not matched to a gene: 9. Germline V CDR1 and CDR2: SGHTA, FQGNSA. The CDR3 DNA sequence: TGTGCCAGCACCATCTCGACAGGGCCGAACACTGAAGCTTTCTTT. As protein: CASTISTGPNTEAFF.

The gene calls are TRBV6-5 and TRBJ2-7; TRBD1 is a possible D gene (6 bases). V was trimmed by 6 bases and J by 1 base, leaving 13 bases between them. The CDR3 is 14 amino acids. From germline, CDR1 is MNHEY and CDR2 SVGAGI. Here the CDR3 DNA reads TGTGCCAGCAGCCGCGGACAGACTTCCTACGAGCAGTACTTC. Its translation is CASSRGQTSYEQYF.

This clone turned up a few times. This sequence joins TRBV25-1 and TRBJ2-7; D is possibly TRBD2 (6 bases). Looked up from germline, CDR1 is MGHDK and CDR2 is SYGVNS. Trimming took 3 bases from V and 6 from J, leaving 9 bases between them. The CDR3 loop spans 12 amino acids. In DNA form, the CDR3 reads TGTGCCAGCAGTGATCGGGACTGCGAGCAGTACTTC. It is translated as CASSDRDCEQYF.

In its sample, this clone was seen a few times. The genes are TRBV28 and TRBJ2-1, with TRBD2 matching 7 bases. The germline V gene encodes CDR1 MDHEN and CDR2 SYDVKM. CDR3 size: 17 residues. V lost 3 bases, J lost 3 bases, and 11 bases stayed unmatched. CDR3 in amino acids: CASSLSPAGPLYNEQFF. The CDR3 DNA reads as TGTGCCAGCAGTTTGAGCCCAGCGGGACCCCTCTACAATGAGCAGTTCTTC.

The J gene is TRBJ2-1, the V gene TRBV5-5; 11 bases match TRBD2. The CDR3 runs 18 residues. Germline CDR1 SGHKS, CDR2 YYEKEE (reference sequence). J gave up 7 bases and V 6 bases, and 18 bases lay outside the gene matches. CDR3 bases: TGTGCCAGCACCCTTTTCCCCGGACTAGCGGGCCTATGGAATGAGCAGTTCTTC. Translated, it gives CASTLFPGLAGLWNEQFF.

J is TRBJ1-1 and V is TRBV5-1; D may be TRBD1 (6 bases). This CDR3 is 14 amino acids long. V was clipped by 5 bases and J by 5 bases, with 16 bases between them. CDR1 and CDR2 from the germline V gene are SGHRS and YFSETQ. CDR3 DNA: TGCGCCAGCAGAAAGGGGGTAGGGCAGACTGAAGCTTTCTTT. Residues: CASRKGVGQTEAFF.

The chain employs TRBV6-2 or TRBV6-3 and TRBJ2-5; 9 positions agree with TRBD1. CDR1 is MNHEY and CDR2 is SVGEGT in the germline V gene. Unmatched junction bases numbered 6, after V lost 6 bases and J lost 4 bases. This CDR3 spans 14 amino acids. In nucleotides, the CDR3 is TGTGCCAGCAGCCGGGACAGGGTGCGAGAGACCCAGTACTTC. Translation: CASSRDRVRETQYF.

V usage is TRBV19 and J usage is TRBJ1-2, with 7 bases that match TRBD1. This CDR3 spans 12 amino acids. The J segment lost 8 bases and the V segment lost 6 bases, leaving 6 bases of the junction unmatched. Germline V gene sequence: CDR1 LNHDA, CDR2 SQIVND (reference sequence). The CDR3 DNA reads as TGTGCCAGTAGGGACAGGTCGGAAGGCTACACCTTC. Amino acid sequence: CASRDRSEGYTF.

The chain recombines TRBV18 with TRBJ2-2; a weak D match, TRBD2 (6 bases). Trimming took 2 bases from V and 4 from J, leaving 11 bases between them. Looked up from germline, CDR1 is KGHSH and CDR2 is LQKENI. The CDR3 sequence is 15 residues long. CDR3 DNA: TGTGCCAGCTCACCAGAGGGACTGAGCACCGGGGAGCTGTTTTTT. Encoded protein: CASSPEGLSTGELFF.

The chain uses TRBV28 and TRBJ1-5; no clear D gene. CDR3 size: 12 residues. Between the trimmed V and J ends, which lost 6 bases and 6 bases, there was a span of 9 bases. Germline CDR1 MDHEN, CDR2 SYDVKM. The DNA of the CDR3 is TGTGCCAGCAGCCAAAACTTTCAGCCCCAGCATTTT. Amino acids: CASSQNFQPQHF. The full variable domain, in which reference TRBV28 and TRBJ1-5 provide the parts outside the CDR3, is DVKVTQSSRYLVKRTGEKVFLECVQDMDHENMFWYRQDPGLGLRLIYFSYDVKMKEKGDIPEGYSVSREKKERFSLILESASTNQTSMYLCASSQNFQPQHFGDGTRLSIL.

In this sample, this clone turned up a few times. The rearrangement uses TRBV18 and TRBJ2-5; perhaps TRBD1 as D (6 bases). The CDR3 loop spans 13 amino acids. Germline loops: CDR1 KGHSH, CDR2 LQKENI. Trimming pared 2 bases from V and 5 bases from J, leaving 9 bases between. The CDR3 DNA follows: TGTGCCAGCTCACCAGGGGGCCGTGAGACCCAGTACTTC. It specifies CASSPGGRETQYF.

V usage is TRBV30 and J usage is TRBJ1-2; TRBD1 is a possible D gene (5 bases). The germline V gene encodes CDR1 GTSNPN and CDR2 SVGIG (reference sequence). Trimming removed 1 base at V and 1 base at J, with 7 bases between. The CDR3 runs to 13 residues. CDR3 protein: CAWSGQLNYGYTF. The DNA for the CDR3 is TGTGCCTGGAGTGGACAGCTTAACTATGGCTACACCTTC.

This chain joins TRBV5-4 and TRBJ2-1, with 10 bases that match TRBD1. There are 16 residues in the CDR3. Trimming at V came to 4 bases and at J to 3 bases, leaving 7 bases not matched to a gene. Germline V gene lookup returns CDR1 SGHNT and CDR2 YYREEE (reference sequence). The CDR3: CASSPQGDRGYNEQFF. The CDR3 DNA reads TGTGCCAGCAGCCCTCAGGGGGACAGGGGCTACAATGAGCAGTTCTTC. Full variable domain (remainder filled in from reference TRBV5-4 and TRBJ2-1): ETGVTQSPTHLIKTRGQQVTLRCSSQSGHNTVSWYQQALGQGPQFIFQYYREEENGRGNFPPRFSGLQFPNYSSELNVNALELDDSALYLCASSPQGDRGYNEQFFGPGTRLTVL.

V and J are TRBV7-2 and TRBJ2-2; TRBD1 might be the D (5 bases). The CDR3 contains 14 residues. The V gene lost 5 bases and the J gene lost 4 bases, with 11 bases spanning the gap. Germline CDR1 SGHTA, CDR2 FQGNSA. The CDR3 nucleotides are TGTGCCAGCAGCCAAACAGGTTCCACCGGGGAGCTGTTTTTT. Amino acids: CASSQTGSTGELFF.

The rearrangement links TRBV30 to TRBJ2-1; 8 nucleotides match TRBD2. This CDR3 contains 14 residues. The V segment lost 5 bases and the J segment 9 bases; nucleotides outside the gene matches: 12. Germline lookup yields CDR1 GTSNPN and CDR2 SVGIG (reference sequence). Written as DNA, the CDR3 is TGTGCCTGGCGCCGAACCGGGACTAGGGGTGAGCAGTTCTTC. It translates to CAWRRTGTRGEQFF.

The CDR3 DNA sequence: TGCGCCAGCAGTCAAACCAAGGAGGGGGGACAGGACTATGGCTACACCTTC. This encodes CASSQTKEGGQDYGYTF. The J gene is TRBJ1-2, the V gene TRBV23-1, with TRBD1 identical over 8 bases. TRBV23-1 is an ORF, and what it does is uncertain. Germline trimming cut 2 bases from V and 3 bases from J; bases unmatched to any gene: 11. This CDR3 has 17 residues.

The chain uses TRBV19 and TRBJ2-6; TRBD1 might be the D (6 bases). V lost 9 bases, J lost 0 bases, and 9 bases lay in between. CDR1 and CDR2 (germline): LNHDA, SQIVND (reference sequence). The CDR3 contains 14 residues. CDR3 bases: TGTGCCAGCGGCAGGGGCTCTGGGGCCAACGTCCTGACTTTC. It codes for CASGRGSGANVLTF.

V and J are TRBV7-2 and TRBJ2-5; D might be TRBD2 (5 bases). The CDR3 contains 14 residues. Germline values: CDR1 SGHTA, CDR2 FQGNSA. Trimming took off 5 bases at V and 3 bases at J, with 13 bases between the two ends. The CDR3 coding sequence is TGTGCCAGCAGCCTAGGGTGGGAGAAAGAGACCCAGTACTTC. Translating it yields CASSLGWEKETQYF.